This TCR beta chain is drawn from a study of CD8+CD57+ T cells in acquired aplastic anemia. Background on the study: The average for DNA from sorted CD4+ and CD8+ cells was around 3.4 ug.

Template material for TCR beta VDJ and CDR3 profiling consisted of genomic DNA. One entry per CDR3 protein results from TCRdb running MiXCR on the reads. This table has just over 450,000 distinct CDR3 sequences, more than 25% appearing once. From germline, CDR1 is DFQATT and CDR2 SNEGSKA (reference sequence). The germline V and J ends were trimmed by 3 bases and 4 bases, with 15 bases remaining between them. The CDR3 consists of 14 residues. Those patients picked for sequencing had displayed CD8+CD57+ cell expansion on flow cytometry. As a group, the patients uniformly had severe acquired aplastic anemia. Among the patients, none had received any therapy at the time of blood sampling.

The receptor comes from a human donor with aplastic anemia. The sequencing sample was made of sorted CD4+, CD8+, or CD8+CD57+ T cells (not recorded which) from PBMCs. The V gene is TRBV20-1, the J gene TRBJ1-1, with D tentatively TRBD1 (5 bases). The CDR3 bases are TGCAGTGCTAGTTTGGGGGTTGAGGGCACTGAAGCTTTCTTT. Encoded protein: CSASLGVEGTEAFF.